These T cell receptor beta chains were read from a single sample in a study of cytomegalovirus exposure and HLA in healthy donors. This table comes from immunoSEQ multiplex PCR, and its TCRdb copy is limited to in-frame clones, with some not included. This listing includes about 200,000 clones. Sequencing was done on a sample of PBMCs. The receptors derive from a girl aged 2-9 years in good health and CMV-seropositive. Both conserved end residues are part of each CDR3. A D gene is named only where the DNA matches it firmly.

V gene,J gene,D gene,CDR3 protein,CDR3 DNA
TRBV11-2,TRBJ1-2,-,CASSLVTARGGYTF,TGTGCCAGCAGCTTAGTGACCGCCCGGGGAGGCTACACCTTC
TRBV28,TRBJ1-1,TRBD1,CASSRRGLNTEAFF,TGTGCCAGCAGTCGAAGGGGGCTGAACACTGAAGCTTTCTTT
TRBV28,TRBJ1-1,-,CASSLSFPGAAEAFF,TGTGCCAGCAGTTTAAGTTTTCCAGGGGCTGCTGAAGCTTTCTTT
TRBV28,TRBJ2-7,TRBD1,CASRLDRALYEQYF,TGTGCCAGCAGATTGGACAGGGCCCTCTACGAGCAGTACTTC
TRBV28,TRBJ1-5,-,CASSPHDGGQPQHF,TGTGCCAGCAGCCCACATGACGGCGGGCAGCCCCAGCATTTT
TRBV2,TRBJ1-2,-,CASNPGHGYTF,TGTGCCAGCAACCCAGGGCATGGCTACACCTTC
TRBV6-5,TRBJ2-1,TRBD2,CASSKRLATYNEQFF,TGTGCCAGCAGTAAGCGACTAGCCACGTACAATGAGCAGTTCTTC
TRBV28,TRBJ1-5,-,CASSSPNRVSNQPQHF,TGTGCCAGCAGTTCTCCCAACAGGGTAAGCAATCAGCCCCAGCATTTT
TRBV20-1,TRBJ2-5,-,CSPGWQETQYF,TGCAGCCCAGGGTGGCAAGAGACCCAGTACTTC
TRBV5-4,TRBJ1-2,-,CASSPDRDYGYTF,TGTGCCAGCAGCCCAGACAGAGACTATGGCTACACCTTC
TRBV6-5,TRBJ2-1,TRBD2,CASRKKRAGVNEQFF,TGTGCCAGCAGAAAAAAACGAGCGGGAGTCAATGAGCAGTTCTTC
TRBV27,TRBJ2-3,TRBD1,CASSLRQGTDTQYF,TGTGCCAGCAGTCTACGACAGGGGACAGATACGCAGTATTTT
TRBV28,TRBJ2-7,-,CASSYDGKSSYEQYF,TGTGCCAGCAGCTACGACGGGAAAAGCTCCTACGAGCAGTACTTC
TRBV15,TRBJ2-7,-,CATSRDRSLEYEQYF,TGTGCCACCAGCAGAGATCGGAGCCTTGAGTACGAGCAGTACTTC
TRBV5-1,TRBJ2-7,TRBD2,CASSKTSGDSYEQYF,TGCGCCAGCAGCAAGACTAGCGGGGACTCCTACGAGCAGTACTTC
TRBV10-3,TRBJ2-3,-,CAISERRDRADTQYF,TGTGCCATCAGTGAACGGCGGGATAGGGCAGATACGCAGTATTTT
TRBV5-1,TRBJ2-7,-,CASSRTDLHYEQYF,TGCGCCAGCAGCCGGACAGACCTACACTACGAGCAGTACTTC
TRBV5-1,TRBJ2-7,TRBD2,CASSTTAPGRGDEQYF,TGCGCCAGCAGCACCACGGCCCCCGGGAGGGGCGACGAGCAGTACTTC
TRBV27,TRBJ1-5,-,CASSLSGTYNQPQHF,TGTGCCAGCAGTTTATCGGGGACATATAATCAGCCCCAGCATTTT
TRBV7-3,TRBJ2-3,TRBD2,CASSLRLAGGPNTQYF,TGTGCCAGCAGCCTCCGACTAGCGGGAGGGCCAAATACGCAGTATTTT
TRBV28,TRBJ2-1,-,CASRIDRLYNEQFF,TGTGCCAGCAGAATTGACAGACTCTACAATGAGCAGTTCTTC
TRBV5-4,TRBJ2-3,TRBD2,CASTIPTSGPDTQYF,TGTGCCAGCACCATCCCGACTAGCGGACCAGATACGCAGTATTTT
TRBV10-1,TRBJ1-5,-,CASSESTLGGNQPQHF,TGCGCCAGCAGTGAGTCGACTCTTGGGGGGAATCAGCCCCAGCATTTT
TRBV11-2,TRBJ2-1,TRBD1,CASSPFTGGAVNEQFF,TGTGCCAGCAGCCCCTTTACAGGGGGCGCCGTCAATGAGCAGTTCTTC
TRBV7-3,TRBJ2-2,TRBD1,CASSSGQGNTGELFF,TGTGCCAGCAGCTCAGGACAGGGGAACACCGGGGAGCTGTTTTTT
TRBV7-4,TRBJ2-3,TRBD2,CASSLKRTSVSDTQYF,TGTGCCAGCAGCTTAAAGAGGACTAGCGTCTCAGATACGCAGTATTTT
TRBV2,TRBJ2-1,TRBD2,CASSVSGREPGEQFF,TGTGCCAGCAGTGTTTCGGGGCGGGAGCCGGGTGAGCAGTTCTTC
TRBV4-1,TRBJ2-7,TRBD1,CASSHLGQGHPLRYF,TGCGCCAGCAGCCATTTGGGACAGGGGCACCCTTTGAGGTACTTC
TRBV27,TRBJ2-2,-,CASTAKLNTGELFF,TGTGCCAGCACCGCTAAACTTAACACCGGGGAGCTGTTTTTT
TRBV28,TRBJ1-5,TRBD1,CASSFRGQGANQPQHF,TGTGCCAGCAGTTTTCGGGGACAGGGGGCTAATCAGCCCCAGCATTTT
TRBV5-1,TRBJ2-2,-,CASSLAWSGSGELFF,TGCGCCAGCAGCTTGGCCTGGTCTGGCTCCGGGGAGCTGTTTTTT
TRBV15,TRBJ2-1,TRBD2,CATSGGGLASDEQFF,TGTGCCACCAGCGGGGGGGGACTAGCATCCGATGAGCAGTTCTTC
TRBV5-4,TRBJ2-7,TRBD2,CASSFSAGTYEQHF,TGTGCCAGCAGCTTTTCAGCGGGAACCTACGAGCAGCACTTC
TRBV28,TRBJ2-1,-,CASGSWSNEQFF,TGTGCCAGCGGGAGTTGGTCGAATGAGCAGTTCTTC
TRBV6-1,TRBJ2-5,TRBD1,CASSAGDREETQYF,TGTGCCAGCAGTGCCGGGGACAGGGAAGAGACCCAGTACTTC
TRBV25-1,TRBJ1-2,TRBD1,CASSSTGQGPNGYTF,TGTGCCAGCAGTTCCACGGGACAGGGGCCTAATGGCTACACCTTC
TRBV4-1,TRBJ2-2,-,CASSLGQYTGELFF,TGCGCCAGCAGCCTCGGACAGTACACCGGGGAGCTGTTTTTT
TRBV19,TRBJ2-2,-,CASRFSGVNTGELFF,TGTGCCTCAAGGTTTAGCGGTGTAAACACCGGGGAGCTGTTTTTT
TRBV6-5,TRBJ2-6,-,CASSYSSVAGANVLTF,TGTGCCAGCAGTTACTCGAGTGTAGCTGGGGCCAACGTCCTGACTTTC
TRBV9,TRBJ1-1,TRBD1,CASSGQQGGTEAFF,TGTGCCAGCAGCGGGCAACAGGGGGGCACTGAAGCTTTCTTT
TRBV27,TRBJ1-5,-,CASSSSDQPQHF,TGTGCCAGCAGTTCCTCAGATCAGCCCCAGCATTTT
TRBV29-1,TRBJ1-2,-,CSVADRDTSDYGYTF,TGCAGCGTTGCCGACCGGGACACCTCGGACTATGGCTACACCTTC
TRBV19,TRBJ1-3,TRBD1,CASRNPGQVPSIYF,TGTGCCAGTAGGAACCCGGGACAGGTACCATCCATATATTTT
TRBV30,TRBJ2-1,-,CAWSDDQDYWIRDEQFF,TGTGCCTGGAGTGATGATCAGGACTACTGGATCAGGGATGAGCAGTTCTTC
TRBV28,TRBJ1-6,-,CASSSPFSGAVSPLHF,TGTGCCAGCAGTTCTCCCTTCTCAGGGGCTGTTTCACCCCTCCACTTT
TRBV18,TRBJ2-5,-,CASSPKEAALETQYF,TGTGCCAGCTCACCAAAAGAAGCGGCTCTGGAGACCCAGTACTTC
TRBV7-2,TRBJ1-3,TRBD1,CASSFTGGALSGNTIYF,TGTGCCAGCAGCTTTACAGGGGGGGCACTCTCTGGAAACACCATATATTTT
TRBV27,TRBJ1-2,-,CASSLSGIYGYTF,TGTGCCAGCAGTTTATCCGGGATCTATGGCTACACCTTC
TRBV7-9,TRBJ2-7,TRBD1,CASSPISGTGFYEQYF,TGTGCCAGCAGCCCCATATCCGGGACAGGTTTCTACGAGCAGTACTTC
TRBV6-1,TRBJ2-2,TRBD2,CASSEESGTTGELFF,TGTGCCAGCAGTGAGGAGAGCGGGACGACCGGGGAGCTGTTTTTT
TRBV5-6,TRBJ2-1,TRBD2,CASSFTSGSYNEQFF,TGTGCCAGCAGCTTCACTAGCGGGAGTTACAATGAGCAGTTCTTC
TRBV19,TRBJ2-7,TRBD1,CASSKYGGQAYEQYF,TGTGCCAGTAGTAAATATGGGGGACAGGCGTACGAGCAGTACTTC
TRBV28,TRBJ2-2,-,CASSLLGGRAVNTGELFF,TGTGCCAGCAGTTTATTGGGGGGGCGGGCGGTGAACACCGGGGAGCTGTTTTTT
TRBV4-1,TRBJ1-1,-,CASSPPGHRNTEAFF,TGCGCCAGCAGCCCGCCGGGACACAGGAACACTGAAGCTTTCTTT
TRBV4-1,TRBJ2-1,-,CASSQDKGEGLRDEQFF,TGCGCCAGCAGCCAAGATAAGGGGGAGGGCCTCAGAGATGAGCAGTTCTTC